The 20 T cell receptor beta chains presented below share a single source sample, sequenced in a study of tumor and adjacent non-tumor tissue in lung cancer. No cell sorting was done before RNA was extracted from the tissue. Three rounds of nested PCR, following a modified ARM-PCR protocol, produced the TCRbeta library. TCRdb redid the calling of the multiplex PCR reads with MiXCR, one entry per CDR3 protein. There are around 120,000 distinct CDR3 sequences in the sample; 66% occur only once, and 9.5% to 15% lies in the top ten. Sequencing was carried out using lung tumor tissue. The source of these receptors is a man in his thirties or forties with non-small cell lung cancer.

This rearrangement joins TRBV6-2 or TRBV6-3 to TRBJ2-6; TRBD2 is a possible D gene (6 bases). The CDR3 is 16 amino acids. V was clipped by 6 bases and J by 0 bases, with 12 bases between them. Per the germline V gene, CDR1 is MNHEY and CDR2 is SVGEGT. CDR3: CASRGTGRSGANVLTF. The DNA for the CDR3 is TGTGCCAGCAGAGGGACTGGCCGCTCTGGGGCCAACGTCCTGACTTTC.

This clonotype was counted between two and nine times. The V call is TRBV11-2, the J call TRBJ2-3; D remains unclear. The germline CDR1 and CDR2 sequences are SGHAT and FQNNGV. The CDR3 runs to 17 residues. V lost 1 base and J lost 8, with 22 bases in between. The CDR3 sequence is CASSLGLTYRRAGTQYF. The CDR3, as DNA: TGTGCCAGCAGCTTAGGCCTAACCTATAGGCGCGCAGGTACGCAGTATTTT.

As concerns this clonotype: Here the CDR3 omits its conserved ending phenylalanine or tryptophan, so a read error is the likely source. This sequence joins TRBV5-1 and TRBJ2-6; 8 nucleotides agree with TRBD2. The germline V gene has CDR1 SGHRS and CDR2 YFSETQ. The CDR3 contains 16 residues. For the CDR3, the DNA is TGTGCCAGCAGCCCAATCGGGGGGGCTGGGGCCAACGTCCTGACTTTA. Amino acid sequence: CASSPIGGAGANVLTL.

This chain connects TRBV20-1 to TRBJ2-4; 11 bases agree with TRBD2. Per germline, CDR1 DFQATT and CDR2 SNEGSKA (reference sequence). The CDR3 runs 15 residues. The V segment lost 8 bases and the J segment 4 bases; nucleotides outside the gene matches: 10. Here the CDR3 DNA reads TGCAGTCCCGACCCACTAGCGGGAGTGAAAAACATTCAGTACTTC. This encodes CSPDPLAGVKNIQYF.

A word on this clonotype: This sequence may be a read error, since a much larger clone differs from it by one base. The V gene is TRBV20-1, the J gene TRBJ2-3; TRBD1 agrees at 7 bases. There are 16 residues in the CDR3. V lost 1 base to trimming and J lost 5 bases; unmatched junction nucleotides: 12. Per germline, CDR1 DFQATT and CDR2 SNEGSKA (reference sequence). This CDR3 is CSARAGQVLWVDTQYF. CDR3 nucleotides: TGCAGTGCTAGAGCCGGACAGGTTTTATGGGTAGATACGCAGTATTTT.

This clonotype was counted many times. The chain is built from TRBV6-2 or TRBV6-3 and TRBJ2-5; D call uncertain. Trimming removed 6 bases from V and 2 bases from J, with 7 bases in between. Germline CDR1 reads MNHEY; CDR2 reads SVGEGT. The CDR3 sequence is 12 residues long. The CDR3 DNA sequence: TGTGCCAGCAGCGGGTCACAAGAGACCCAGTACTTC. It yields the protein CASSGSQETQYF.

By proportion, this clonotype is medium-sized (0.01 to 0.1%). This chain links TRBV11-3 with TRBJ2-3; 8 bases map to TRBD1. Unmatched junction bases numbered 7, after V lost 0 bases and J lost 5 bases. Looked up from germline, CDR1 is SGHNT and CDR2 is YENEEA. The CDR3 has 16 amino acids. The CDR3 DNA is TGTGCCAGCAGCTTAGATGGGCCAGGGGGCCTAGATACGCAGTATTTT. Protein: CASSLDGPGGLDTQYF.

The chain couples TRBV20-1 to TRBJ2-7, with D perhaps being TRBD1 or TRBD2 (5 bases each). This CDR3 contains 11 residues. Germline-derived CDR1 and CDR2 are DFQATT and SNEGSKA (reference sequence). CDR3 loop: CGPRSGHEQYF. For the CDR3, the DNA is TGCGGTCCTAGATCGGGACACGAGCAGTACTTC.

Comment on this clonotype: One junction end disagrees with the germline gene, perhaps due to a read error. J is TRBJ1-1 and V is TRBV6-5; no definite D call. Germline V lookup: CDR1 MNHEY, CDR2 SVGAGI. CDR3 length: 13 amino acids. Written as DNA, the CDR3 is TGTGCCAGCAGTTTCCGGGAGAGCACTGAAGCCTTCTTT. As protein: CASSFRESTEAFF.

In this sample, this clonotype turned up many times. The CDR3 sequence is CASSLGQGWNTEAFF. CDR3 in DNA: TGTGCCAGCAGTTTAGGACAGGGTTGGAACACTGAAGCTTTCTTT. The chain recombines TRBV6-1 with TRBJ1-1; TRBD1 agrees at 8 bases. V shed 5 bases, J shed 1 base, and the junction held 6 bases outside the gene matches. Germline lookup yields CDR1 MNHNS and CDR2 SASEGT. CDR3 length: 15 amino acids.

On this clonotype: An end of the junction differs from the germline gene, which may be a read error. The CDR3 here is CSATRTAGASYEHYF. The CDR3 DNA sequence: TGCAGTGCTACCAGGACAGCGGGGGCATCCTACGAGCATTACTTC. This chain joins TRBV20-1 and TRBJ2-7; 8 bases fit TRBD2. This CDR3 comprises 15 residues. Germline loops: CDR1 DFQATT, CDR2 SNEGSKA (reference sequence).

This clonotype has just a few counts. This may be a read error, as it is one base from a much larger clone. The rearrangement uses TRBV20-1 and TRBJ1-2, with 8 bases fitting TRBD1. CDR1 and CDR2 from the germline V gene are DFQATT and SNEGSKA (reference sequence). V shed 4 bases and J 5 bases; nucleotides not matched to a gene: 6. The CDR3 has 13 residues. The CDR3 DNA reads TGCAGTGCTATAACGACAGGGGAGTATGGCTACACCTTC. Protein sequence: CSAITTGEYGYTF.

Many counts were recorded for this clonotype. The chain combines TRBV5-5 with TRBJ2-5; D call uncertain. The germline V gene has CDR1 SGHKS and CDR2 YYEKEE (reference sequence). The CDR3 has 12 amino acids. Trimming took 0 bases from V and 5 from J, leaving 5 bases between them. In DNA, the CDR3 is TGTGCCAGCAGCTTGGACGTCGAGACCCAGTACTTC. Protein: CASSLDVETQYF.

The chain is built from TRBV5-1 and TRBJ1-5, with 8 bases aligning to TRBD1. The J call is uncertain, as TRBJ2-3 better fits the DNA end. CDR3 length: 18 amino acids. Per germline, CDR1 SGHRS and CDR2 YFSETQ. CDR3 coding DNA: TGCGCCAGCAGCTTACCTGGTCAGGGGGCGAATAGCAATCAGCCCCAGTATTTT. This encodes CASSLPGQGANSNQPQYF.

This clonotype showed up just once. This may be a read error: a much more frequent sequence differs by one nucleotide. This chain joins TRBV20-1 and TRBJ2-5, with 11 bases matching TRBD2. The germline gives CDR1 DFQATT, CDR2 SNEGSKA (reference sequence). Trimming removed 8 bases from V and 5 bases from J; junction bases left unmatched: 13. The CDR3 runs to 15 residues. Here the CDR3 reads CSTLGTSGPRETQYF. CDR3 in DNA: TGCAGTACCTTGGGGACTAGCGGCCCCAGGGAGACCCAGTACTTC.

This clonotype showed up just a few times. One end of the junction is discordant with germline, which a read error may explain. The genes are TRBV20-1 and TRBJ1-1; a possible D gene is TRBD1 (5 bases). Germline loops: CDR1 DFQATT, CDR2 SNEGSKA (reference sequence). The CDR3 length is 13 residues. The CDR3, as DNA: TGCAATGCTAGGATCAGGGAGGGCACTGAAGCTTTCTTT. Translation: CNARIREGTEAFF.

In the case of this clonotype: A much larger clonotype is one base distant, so this may be a read error. The chain carries TRBV12-5 and TRBJ1-1; D gene ambiguous. The CDR3 is 15 amino acids. Germline CDR1 reads LGHNT; CDR2 reads FRNRAP. The CDR3 sequence: CASGLDRLENIEAFF. CDR3 DNA sequence: TGTGCTAGTGGTTTGGATCGGCTCGAGAACATTGAAGCTTTCTTT. Combining the CDR3 with reference TRBV12-5 and TRBJ1-1 gives the whole variable domain DARVTQTPRHKVTEMGQEVTMRCQPILGHNTVFWYRQTMMQGLELLAYFRNRAPLDDSGMPKDRFSAEMPDATLATLKIQPSEPRDSAVYFCASGLDRLENIEAFFGQGTRLTVV.

This clonotype was recorded only once. A much larger clone sits a single nucleotide away, making a read error possible. A read error is likely, as this CDR3 ends without the conserved phenylalanine or tryptophan. The rearrangement links TRBV6-5 to TRBJ2-3; maybe TRBD2 (5 bases). CDR3 length: 12 amino acids. The germline CDR1 and CDR2 sequences are MNHEY and SVGAGI. V was clipped by 6 bases and J by 6 bases, with 10 bases between them. DNA for the CDR3: TGTGCCAGCAGCTCGTTAGCGGATACGCAGTATCTT. It yields the protein CASSSLADTQYL.

The chain joins TRBV20-1 to TRBJ2-7; D remains ambiguous. Trimming cost V 0 bases and J 2 bases, with 17 bases left between them. The CDR3 sequence is 16 residues long. Germline CDR1 reads DFQATT; CDR2 reads SNEGSKA (reference sequence). CDR3 bases: TGCAGTGCTAGAGATACGTTGGCACGGAGTACCTACGAGCAGTACTTC. The encoded protein is CSARDTLARSTYEQYF.

As regards this clonotype: The junction does not match germline at one end; this may be a read error. The chain uses TRBV20-1 and TRBJ2-7; no firm D call. Germline CDR1 is DFQATT and CDR2 is SNEGSKA (reference sequence). CDR3 length: 14 residues. The CDR3 here is CIASPTAHTYKQYF. The CDR3 DNA reads as TGCATTGCTAGTCCCACAGCCCACACCTACAAGCAGTACTTC.